This note documents a single T cell receptor beta chain sequence. The sample is drawn from a study of control samples from healthy donors and cancer patients. Method: immunoSEQ multiplex PCR; TCRdb's copy keeps in-frame clones and lacks some. This sample has 130,000 to 150,000 clones, with about 91% found just once. The V gene's germline CDR1 is MNHNS and CDR2 SASEGT. CDR3 length: 14 amino acids. The junction had 5 bases not matched to a gene; V was cut back by 1 base and J by 7 bases. The sequence derives from a young man in good health. The V gene is TRBV6-1, the J gene TRBJ1-1, with 8 bases aligning to TRBD1. Sequenced: blood. CDR3 sequence: CASSEGDRKGEAFF. The CDR3 DNA is TGTGCCAGCAGTGAAGGGGACAGGAAGGGTGAAGCTTTCTTT.